This T cell receptor (beta chain) was identified in a study of blood T cell repertoires in COVID-19. Study as a whole: Both acute and convalescent COVID-19 samples were obtained from the United States, Italy and Spain.

Donors in Cohort 3 counted as recovered after two negative PCRs, clearance, or symptom resolution. Original processing notes: Quantification of nucleated cells was approximated via reference gene primer amplification. Sequenced by immunoSEQ multiplex PCR; TCRdb stores in-frame clones only, minus some. V and J calls plus clone size are reproduced from that table; the DNA served to infer D and trimming. The sample records approximately 300,000 clones, about 92% being singletons. The germline V and J ends were trimmed by 10 bases and 7 bases, with 10 bases remaining between them. Germline loops: CDR1 MDHEN, CDR2 SYDVKM. The CDR3 covers 10 residues.

The V call is TRBV28, the J call TRBJ1-1; D is uncertain. This sequence was found in a young woman who had recovered from COVID-19. The sample consisted of PBMCs or T cells enriched from blood (not recorded which). In DNA form, the CDR3 reads TGTGCCACCGCGGATGATGAAGCTTTCTTT. Amino acid sequence: CATADDEAFF.